One T cell receptor (beta chain) is described in this entry. Per the original methods: Quantification of nucleated cells was approximated via reference gene primer amplification. This table comes from immunoSEQ multiplex PCR, and its TCRdb copy is limited to in-frame clones, with some not included. V, J and clone size are taken as reported in that table, and D and trimming were inferred from the DNA itself. The sample yields under 130,000 clones, around 84% seen once. The data were obtained in a study of blood T cell repertoires in COVID-19. With V trimmed by 5 bases and J by 4 bases, 2 bases remained unmatched. Germline CDR1 and CDR2: MNHEY and SVGAGI. The CDR3 consists of 13 residues.

V usage is TRBV6-5 and J usage is TRBJ1-2, with 9 bases identical to TRBD1. The clonotype was recovered from a human donor in a cohort sampled during active COVID-19. Sequencing was carried out using peripheral blood. The CDR3 coding sequence is TGTGCCAGCAGTAACAGGGGGCCCTATGGCTACACCTTC. Its translation is CASSNRGPYGYTF.